A selection of T cell receptor beta chains follows, all from one sample in a study of blood T cell repertoires in COVID-19. Generated by immunoSEQ multiplex PCR, the TCRdb table keeps only in-frame clones and is missing some. Of hundreds of thousands of clones in the sample, more than 80% were seen once. What was sequenced was PBMCs or T cells enriched from blood (not recorded which). These receptors were taken from a man in his fifties who had been exposed to COVID-19. Each CDR3 is given with its conserved first and last residue. A D gene is named only where the DNA matches it firmly. Where a row states a size, it is once, few, many or the class of an expanded clone; other rows omit it.

>TRBV3-1/TRBV3-2|TRBJ2-5|NA|15|TRBD2
CASGRIAGGQETQYF
TGTGCCAGCGGCCGGATAGCGGGGGGCCAAGAGACCCAGTACTTC
>TRBV5-1|TRBJ1-2|once|15|NA
CASSLEQAPNYGYTF
TGCGCCAGCAGCTTGGAGCAGGCACCCAACTATGGCTACACCTTC
>TRBV19|TRBJ1-4|few|16|NA
CASSRDSTRTNEKLFF
TGTGCCAGTAGTCGTGACAGTACAAGGACTAATGAAAAACTGTTTTTT
>TRBV5-1|TRBJ2-3|NA|14|NA
CASSVGLLTDTQYF
TGCGCCAGCAGCGTGGGACTTCTCACAGATACGCAGTATTTT
>TRBV7-2|TRBJ1-3|NA|15|NA
CASSFGHTSGNTIYF
TGTGCCAGCAGCTTCGGACATACCTCTGGAAACACCATATATTTT
>TRBV3-1/TRBV3-2|TRBJ2-5|NA|13|TRBD2
CASGGRGGETQYF
TGTGCCAGCGGGGGGAGGGGCGGGGAGACCCAGTACTTC
>TRBV3-1/TRBV3-2|TRBJ2-3|NA|14|TRBD2
CASRQTGGVDTQYF
TGTGCCAGCAGGCAAACGGGGGGGGTAGATACGCAGTATTTT
>TRBV21-1|TRBJ1-2|NA|13|NA
CASSPRPGIGYTF
TGTGCCAGCAGCCCACGCCCAGGTATAGGCTACACCTTC
>TRBV3-1/TRBV3-2|TRBJ1-1|once|13|NA
CASRTGGGTEAFF
TGTGCCAGCAGAACAGGCGGGGGCACTGAAGCTTTCTTT
>TRBV9|TRBJ2-1|NA|14|NA
CASSVGRGDNEQFF
TGTGCCAGCAGCGTAGGTAGGGGTGACAATGAGCAGTTCTTC
>TRBV5-6|TRBJ2-1|NA|15|NA
CASSRKVQGDNEQFF
TGTGCCAGCAGCCGAAAGGTCCAGGGTGACAATGAGCAGTTCTTC
>TRBV29-1|TRBJ1-1|NA|18|TRBD1
CSVPKNPGQGALNTEAFF
TGCAGCGTTCCCAAGAACCCGGGACAGGGGGCACTGAACACTGAAGCTTTCTTT